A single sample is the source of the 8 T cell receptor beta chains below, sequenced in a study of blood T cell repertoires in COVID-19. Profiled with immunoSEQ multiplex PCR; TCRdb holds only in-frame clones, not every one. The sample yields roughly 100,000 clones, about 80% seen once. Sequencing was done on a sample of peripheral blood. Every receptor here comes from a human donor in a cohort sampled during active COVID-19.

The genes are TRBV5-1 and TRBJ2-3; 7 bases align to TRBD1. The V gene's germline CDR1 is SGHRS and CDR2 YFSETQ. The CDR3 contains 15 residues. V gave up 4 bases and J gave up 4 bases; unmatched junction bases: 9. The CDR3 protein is CASSTRQGNPDTQYF. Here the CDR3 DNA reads TGCGCCAGCAGCACCAGACAGGGAAATCCAGATACGCAGTATTTT.

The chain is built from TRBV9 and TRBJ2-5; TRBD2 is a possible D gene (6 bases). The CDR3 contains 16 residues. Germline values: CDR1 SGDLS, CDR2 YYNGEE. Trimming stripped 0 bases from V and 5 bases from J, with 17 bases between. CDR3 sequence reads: CASSVASRGNGETQYF. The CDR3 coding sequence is TGTGCCAGCAGCGTAGCTTCCCGCGGGAATGGGGAGACCCAGTACTTC.

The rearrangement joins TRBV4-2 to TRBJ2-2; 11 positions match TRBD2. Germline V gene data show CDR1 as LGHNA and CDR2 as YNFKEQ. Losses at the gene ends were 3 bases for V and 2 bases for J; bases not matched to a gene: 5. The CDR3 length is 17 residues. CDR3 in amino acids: CASSQVAGGPNTGELFF. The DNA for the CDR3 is TGTGCCAGCAGCCAGGTAGCGGGGGGGCCAAACACCGGGGAGCTGTTTTTT.

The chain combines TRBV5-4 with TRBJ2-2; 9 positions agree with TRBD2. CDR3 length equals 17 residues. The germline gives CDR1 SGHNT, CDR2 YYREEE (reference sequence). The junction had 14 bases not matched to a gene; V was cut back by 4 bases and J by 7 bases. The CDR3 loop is CASSTPASGVSVGELFF. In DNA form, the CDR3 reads TGTGCCAGCAGCACACCGGCTAGCGGGGTTTCCGTCGGGGAGCTGTTTTTT.

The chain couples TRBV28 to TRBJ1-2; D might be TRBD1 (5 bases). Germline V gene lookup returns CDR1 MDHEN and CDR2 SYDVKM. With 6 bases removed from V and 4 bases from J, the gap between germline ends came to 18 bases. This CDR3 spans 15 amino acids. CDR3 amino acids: CASSPPGGRSYGYTF. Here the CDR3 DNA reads TGTGCCAGCAGCCCACCGGGGGGTAGGAGCTATGGCTACACCTTC.

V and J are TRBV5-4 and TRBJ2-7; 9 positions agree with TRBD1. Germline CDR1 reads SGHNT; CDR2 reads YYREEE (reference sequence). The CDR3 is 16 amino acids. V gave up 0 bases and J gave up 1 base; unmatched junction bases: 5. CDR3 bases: TGTGCCAGCAGCTTGGCGGTGGGGACAGGGTCCTACGAGCAGTACTTC. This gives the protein CASSLAVGTGSYEQYF.

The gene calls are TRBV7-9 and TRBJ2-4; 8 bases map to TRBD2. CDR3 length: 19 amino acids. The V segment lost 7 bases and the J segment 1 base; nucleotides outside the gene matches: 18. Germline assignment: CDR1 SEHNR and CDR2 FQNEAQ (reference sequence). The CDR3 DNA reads TGTGCCAGCACCGAAATCAGCGGGGGCAGCAGTAGGGCCAAAAACATTCAGTACTTC. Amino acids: CASTEISGGSSRAKNIQYF.

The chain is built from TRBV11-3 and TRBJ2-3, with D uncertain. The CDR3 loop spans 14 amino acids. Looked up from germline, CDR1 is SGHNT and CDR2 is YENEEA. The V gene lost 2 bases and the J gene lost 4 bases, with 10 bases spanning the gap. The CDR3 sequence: CASSLNGFADTQYF. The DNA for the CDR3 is TGTGCCAGCAGCTTAAATGGCTTTGCAGATACGCAGTATTTT.